This is a list of T cell receptor beta chains from one sample in a study of OX40 agonist ivuxolimab in advanced cancers. The assay was immunoSEQ multiplex PCR, and TCRdb's table has in-frame clones only and misses some. Of some 46,000 clones in the sample, 90% to 95% were seen once. Material: CD4+ or CD8+ T cells sorted from blood, obtained in a trial of the OX40 agonist ivuxolimab. These receptors were collected from an adult with an advanced solid tumor such as melanoma, head and neck, liver or kidney cancer. The CDR3 runs from the conserved cysteine through the conserved F or W. The D gene is left open where the match is weak. Size tells how often a clone was seen (once, few, many) or the class of an expanded clone, and some rows leave it out.

TRBD2	.	TRBV4-1	TRBJ2-1	TGCGCCAGCAGCCAGGGGGGGGCTATTACTAGCGGGAGATCCTACAATGAGCAGTTCTTC	CASSQGGAITSGRSYNEQFF
TRBD1	.	TRBV6-5	TRBJ1-1	TGTGCCAGCAGTTGGGACAGGGGCACTGAAGCTTTCTTT	CASSWDRGTEAFF
.	.	TRBV7-2	TRBJ1-1	TGTGCCAGCAGCTTCGGACAGCCTGAAGCTTTCTTT	CASSFGQPEAFF
.	.	TRBV5-6	TRBJ1-5	TGTGCCAGCAGCCAGGGGCAGAATAGCAATCAGCCCCAGCATTTT	CASSQGQNSNQPQHF
.	.	TRBV19	TRBJ2-7	TGTGCCAGTAGCCTTGCTCAGCGTGGCGTCCCCTACTTC	CASSLAQRGVPYF
.	.	TRBV7-9	TRBJ2-5	TGTGCCAGCAGCTTTCCGGAGTCCCAAGAGACCCAGTACTTC	CASSFPESQETQYF
.	.	TRBV9	TRBJ1-2	TGTGCCAGCAGCGGGGGACAAATTCCCTATGGCTACACCTTC	CASSGGQIPYGYTF
.	.	TRBV19	TRBJ2-5	TGTGCCAGTAGTACCCAGGGACGGCTCCAAGAGACCCAGTACTTC	CASSTQGRLQETQYF
TRBD1	.	TRBV4-3	TRBJ2-2	TGCGCCAGCAGCCAAGGGCAATGGGGACAGATGAGGAACACCGGGGAGCTGTTTTTT	CASSQGQWGQMRNTGELFF
.	.	TRBV11-2	TRBJ2-1	TGTGCCAGCAGCTTAGCATGGAGTTACAATGAGCAGTTCTTC	CASSLAWSYNEQFF
.	.	TRBV6-5	TRBJ2-3	TGTGCCAGCAGTTACGGCTGGACATCTAGCACAGATACGCAGTATTTT	CASSYGWTSSTDTQYF
TRBD1	once	TRBV9	TRBJ2-3	TGTGCCAGCAGCGTAGGGCAGGGGGCCTGGAGCACAGATACGCAGTATTTT	CASSVGQGAWSTDTQYF
.	once	TRBV2	TRBJ2-7	TGTGCCAGCATCATGTCCCGGGACCTACCCTACGAGCAGTACTTC	CASIMSRDLPYEQYF
.	.	TRBV11-3	TRBJ1-2	TGTGCCAGCAGCTTAGGGGTCGGGCAGACGTCTCACTATGGCTACACCTTC	CASSLGVGQTSHYGYTF
TRBD1	.	TRBV27	TRBJ2-7	TGTGCCAGCAGTTTAGGGACAGGGGTTACCTACGAGCAGTACTTC	CASSLGTGVTYEQYF
TRBD1	.	TRBV28	TRBJ2-1	TGTGCCAGCAGAGACAGGGGTGGGAATGAGCAGTTCTTC	CASRDRGGNEQFF
.	.	TRBV30	TRBJ2-5	TGTGCCTGGAGTACTGACACGCCGGGGGAGACCCAGTACTTC	CAWSTDTPGETQYF
TRBD2	.	TRBV11-1	TRBJ2-3	TGTGCCAGCAGCCCTAGCGGGAGTGGCACAGATACGCAGTATTTT	CASSPSGSGTDTQYF
.	.	TRBV29-1	TRBJ2-1	TGCAGCGTTGAATGGTTAGCGAAGTACAATGAGCAGTTCTTC	CSVEWLAKYNEQFF
TRBD2	once	TRBV29-1	TRBJ2-3	TGCAGCGCACTAGCGGGAGGATCCTCTAGCACAGATACGCAGTATTTT	CSALAGGSSSTDTQYF
TRBD1	.	TRBV11-2	TRBJ1-2	TGTGCCAGCAGAACGGGGACAGGGGATGGCTACACCTTC	CASRTGTGDGYTF
.	.	TRBV14	TRBJ2-7	TGTGCCAGCAGCCATGCCAGTGTGACTTCTTTCTCCTACGAGCAGTACTTC	CASSHASVTSFSYEQYF
.	.	TRBV7-2	TRBJ1-5	TGTGCCAGCAGCTTAGCTAGGACAGCGGGTCAGCCCCAGCATTTT	CASSLARTAGQPQHF
TRBD2	.	TRBV7-9	TRBJ2-2	TGTGCCAGCAGCTTATGGGGGGACTACCTCACCGGGGAGCTGTTTTTT	CASSLWGDYLTGELFF
.	once	TRBV11-2	TRBJ2-1	TGTGCCAGCAGCTTAGAACGTTGGCGCACCGCCCACAATGAGCAGTTCTTC	CASSLERWRTAHNEQFF
.	.	TRBV9	TRBJ2-3	TGTGCCAGCAGCCTGGAGGGGTCCTACACAGATACGCAGTATTTT	CASSLEGSYTDTQYF
TRBD2	.	TRBV9	TRBJ2-7	TGTGCCAGCAGCGTAGCGACTAGCGGCTCCTACGAGCAGTACTTC	CASSVATSGSYEQYF
.	.	TRBV13	TRBJ1-1	TGTGCCAGCAGCTACCTACGGGAACAGGGAGTGGAAGCTTTCTTT	CASSYLREQGVEAFF
TRBD2	.	TRBV9	TRBJ2-1	TGTGCCAGCAGCTTACGACTAGCGGGAGGGCCAAGGTACAATGAGCAGTTCTTC	CASSLRLAGGPRYNEQFF
TRBD2	.	TRBV9	TRBJ2-5	TGTGCCAGCAGCGTGGGGGGGTCGGAGACCCAGTACTTC	CASSVGGSETQYF
.	.	TRBV27	TRBJ1-1	TGTGCCAGCAGTCATCAGACAGGAGGCCCCACTGAAGCTTTCTTT	CASSHQTGGPTEAFF
TRBD1	once	TRBV5-1	TRBJ2-7	TGCGCCAGCAGTCATACCGGGACAGGGGGGTACGAGCAGTACTTC	CASSHTGTGGYEQYF
TRBD2	.	TRBV4-3	TRBJ2-3	TGCGCCAGCAGCCAAACACGACTAGCGGGAACCACAGATACGCAGTATTTT	CASSQTRLAGTTDTQYF
.	.	TRBV9	TRBJ2-3	TGTGCCAGCAGCGTGGGATACACAGATACGCAGTATTTT	CASSVGYTDTQYF
TRBD1	.	TRBV9	TRBJ1-2	TGTGCCAGCAGCCGCGAGGGGACAGGGGCGAACTATGGCTACACCTTC	CASSREGTGANYGYTF
.	.	TRBV7-9	TRBJ2-7	TGTGCCAGCAGCTTAGCGACAGGTGACTACGAGCAGTACTTC	CASSLATGDYEQYF
.	.	TRBV23-1	TRBJ2-1	TGCGCCAGCTCTAGCCCAGGAAACAATGAGCAGTTCTTC	CASSSPGNNEQFF
.	.	TRBV5-6	TRBJ1-5	TGTGCCAGCAGCTTGTCAGGGATCAATCAGCCCCAGCATTTT	CASSLSGINQPQHF
.	.	TRBV27	TRBJ1-1	TGTGCCAGCACCCTATCACCAGGGATGAACACTGAAGCTTTCTTT	CASTLSPGMNTEAFF
.	.	TRBV2	TRBJ2-7	TGTGCCAGCAGAGAGGTGGGGCTACCCAAAGCGGGTCTATCAGGAGAGCAGTACTTC	CASREVGLPKAGLSGEQYF
.	once	TRBV10-3	TRBJ2-1	TGTGCCATCACCCGGACTCCTGAAAATGAGCAGTTCTTC	CAITRTPENEQFF
.	.	TRBV7-3	TRBJ2-3	TGTGCCAGCAGCTTAGCCGGAGCTAGCACAGATACGCAGTATTTT	CASSLAGASTDTQYF
TRBD2	.	TRBV18	TRBJ2-1	TGTGCCAGCTCACCCCCGACTAGCGGGAGGGCTTGGGATGAGCAGTTCTTC	CASSPPTSGRAWDEQFF
.	.	TRBV7-9	TRBJ2-1	TGTGCCAGCAGCTTATGGCCAGGCTCGAAGAGGGGTGAGCAGTTCTTC	CASSLWPGSKRGEQFF
.	.	TRBV6-1	TRBJ1-5	TGTGCCAGCAGTGAAAGGGTCTTATCCCAAAATCAGCCCCAGCATTTT	CASSERVLSQNQPQHF
.	.	TRBV9	TRBJ2-7	TGTGCCAGCAGCGTAGATAGCTCCTACGAGCAGTACTTC	CASSVDSSYEQYF
TRBD2	.	TRBV5-1	TRBJ2-3	TGCGCCAGCCGACCAACAGCGGGAGGGCCGGATACGCAGTATTTT	CASRPTAGGPDTQYF
TRBD1	.	TRBV5-1	TRBJ1-1	TGCGCCAGCCAAAGAACCGGGACAGGGGAGCCGTACACTGAAGCTTTCTTT	CASQRTGTGEPYTEAFF
.	once	TRBV5-1	TRBJ1-3	TGCGCCAGCAGCTTGGACAGATTCTCTGGAAACACCATATATTTT	CASSLDRFSGNTIYF
TRBD2	.	TRBV4-2	TRBJ2-1	TGTGCCAGCAGCCAAGATTCGGGACTAGCGGGAGTGGGTCCCTACAATGAGCAGTTCTTC	CASSQDSGLAGVGPYNEQFF
.	.	TRBV7-3	TRBJ2-1	TGTGCCAGCAGCTTAAAATACCGGCCTCCATACAATGAGCAGTTCTTC	CASSLKYRPPYNEQFF
TRBD1	.	TRBV6-5	TRBJ1-4	TGTGCCAGCAGCCTCACAGGGGGGGATTCTGAAAAACTGTTTTTT	CASSLTGGDSEKLFF
.	.	TRBV7-9	TRBJ2-7	TGTGCCAGCAGCCAGGGCCAGAGTTCCTACGAGCAGTACTTC	CASSQGQSSYEQYF
.	.	TRBV4-3	TRBJ1-2	TGCGCCAGCAGCCAAGGTAGCAGATCGTACTATGGCTACACCTTC	CASSQGSRSYYGYTF
TRBD2	.	TRBV9	TRBJ2-2	TGTGCCAGCAGCGTAGCGTCTAGCGGGACGGACACCGGGGAGCTGTTTTTT	CASSVASSGTDTGELFF